The 5 T cell receptor beta chains given below trace back to one sample, sequenced in a study of blood T cell repertoires in COVID-19. The assay was immunoSEQ multiplex PCR, and TCRdb's table has in-frame clones only and misses some. The sample contains 150,000 or so clones, around four fifths of which appear only once. The source material was peripheral blood. Receptors were obtained from a human donor in a cohort sampled during active COVID-19.

This rearrangement joins TRBV19 to TRBJ2-2, with TRBD1 matching over 7 bases. The CDR3 is made up of 18 amino acids. The ends lost 1 base at V and 5 bases at J; junction bases unmatched: 13. Germline CDR1 LNHDA, CDR2 SQIVND (reference sequence). The CDR3 coding sequence is TGTGCCAGTAGTATAGGAACCCACAGGGGAGCGATTACCGGGGAGCTGTTTTTT. Its protein product is CASSIGTHRGAITGELFF.

This clone was observed a single time. The rearrangement uses TRBV7-3 and TRBJ2-6; the match to TRBD2 covers 7 bases. Per germline, CDR1 SGHTA and CDR2 FQGTGA. The CDR3 has 19 residues. The V segment lost 4 bases and the J segment 4 bases; nucleotides outside the gene matches: 16. CDR3 amino acids: CASSYPGSGSAPGANVLTF. In nucleotides, the CDR3 is TGTGCCAGCAGCTACCCCGGTAGCGGGTCCGCTCCCGGGGCCAACGTCCTGACTTTC.

The table lists this clone with a few counts. The V call is TRBV5-1, the J call TRBJ2-1; 8 nucleotides match TRBD1. The CDR3 has 15 residues. Germline loops: CDR1 SGHRS, CDR2 YFSETQ. V shed 0 bases, J shed 8 bases, and the junction held 7 bases outside the gene matches. The CDR3 reads CASSLGAGGVDEQFF. In DNA form, the CDR3 reads TGCGCCAGCAGCTTGGGGGCAGGGGGCGTCGATGAGCAGTTCTTC.

The DNA of the CDR3 is TGTGCCAGCAGCCCCCGACAGCTTCAGTACTTC. Translated, it gives CASSPRQLQYF. The chain combines TRBV21-1 with TRBJ2-4; the D call of TRBD1 is as the table states it, not checked on the DNA. TRBV21-1 is listed as a pseudogene. This CDR3 is 11 amino acids long.

This chain joins TRBV19 and TRBJ2-6, with D possibly TRBD1 on 6 matching bases. Germline V lookup: CDR1 LNHDA, CDR2 SQIVND (reference sequence). V was clipped by 6 bases and J by 4 bases, with 13 bases between them. This CDR3 is built from 15 residues. The CDR3 loop is CASRTGQTGANVLTF. The CDR3 nucleotides read TGTGCCAGTAGAACCGGACAGACCGGGGCCAACGTCCTGACTTTC.